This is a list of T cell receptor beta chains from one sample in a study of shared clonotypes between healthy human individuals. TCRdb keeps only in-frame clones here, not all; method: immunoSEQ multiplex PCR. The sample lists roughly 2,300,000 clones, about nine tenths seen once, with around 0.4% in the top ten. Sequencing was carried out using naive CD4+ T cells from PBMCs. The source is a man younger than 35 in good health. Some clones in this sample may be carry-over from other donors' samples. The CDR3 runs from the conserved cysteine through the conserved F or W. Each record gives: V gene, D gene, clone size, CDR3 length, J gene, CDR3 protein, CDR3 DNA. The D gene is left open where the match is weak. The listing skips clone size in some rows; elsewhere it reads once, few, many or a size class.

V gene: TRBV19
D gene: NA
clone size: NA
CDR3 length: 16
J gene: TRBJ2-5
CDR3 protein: CASSTSTTGLMKTQYF
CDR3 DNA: TGTGCCAGTAGTACCTCAACGACAGGTTTGATGAAGACCCAGTACTTC

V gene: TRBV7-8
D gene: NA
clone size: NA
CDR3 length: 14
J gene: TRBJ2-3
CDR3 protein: CASSPQGSTDTQYF
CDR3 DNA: TGTGCCAGCAGCCCCCAAGGCTCCACAGATACGCAGTATTTT

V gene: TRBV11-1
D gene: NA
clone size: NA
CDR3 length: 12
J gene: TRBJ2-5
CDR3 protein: CASNLGGETQYF
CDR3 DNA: TGTGCCAGCAATCTGGGTGGGGAGACCCAGTACTTC

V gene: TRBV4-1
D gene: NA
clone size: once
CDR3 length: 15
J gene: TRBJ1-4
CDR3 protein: CASSQRVATNEKLFF
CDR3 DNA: TGCGCCAGCAGCCAAAGAGTTGCAACTAATGAAAAACTGTTTTTT

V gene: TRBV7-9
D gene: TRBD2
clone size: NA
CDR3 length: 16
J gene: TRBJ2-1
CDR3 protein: CASSLRPSGNVDEQFF
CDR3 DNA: TGTGCCAGCAGCTTACGGCCTAGCGGGAACGTCGATGAGCAGTTCTTC

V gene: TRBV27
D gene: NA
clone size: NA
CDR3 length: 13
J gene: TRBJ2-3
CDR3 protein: CASSWAGTDTQYF
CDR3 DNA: TGTGCCAGCAGTTGGGCTGGCACAGATACGCAGTATTTT

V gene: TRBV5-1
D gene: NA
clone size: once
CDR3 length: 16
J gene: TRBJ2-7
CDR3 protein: CASSLGQPTTSHEQYF
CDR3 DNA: TGCGCCAGCAGCTTAGGACAGCCTACGACCTCCCACGAGCAGTACTTC

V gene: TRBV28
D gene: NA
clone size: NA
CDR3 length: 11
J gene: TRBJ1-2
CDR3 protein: CASSLSYGYTF
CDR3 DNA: TGTGCCAGCAGTCTCAGCTATGGCTACACCTTC

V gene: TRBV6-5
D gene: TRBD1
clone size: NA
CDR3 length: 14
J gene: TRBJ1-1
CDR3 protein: CASTLHDRVSEAFF
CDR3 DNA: TGTGCCAGCACCTTACATGACAGGGTTTCTGAAGCTTTCTTT

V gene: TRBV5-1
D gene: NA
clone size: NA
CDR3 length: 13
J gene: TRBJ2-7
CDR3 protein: CASSLLQGGEQYF
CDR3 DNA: TGCGCCAGCAGCTTGCTCCAGGGCGGCGAGCAGTACTTC

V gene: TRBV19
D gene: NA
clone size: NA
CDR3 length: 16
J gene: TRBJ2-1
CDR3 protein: CASSIKQLHSYNEQFF
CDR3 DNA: TGTGCCAGTAGTATTAAACAGCTCCACTCCTACAATGAGCAGTTCTTC

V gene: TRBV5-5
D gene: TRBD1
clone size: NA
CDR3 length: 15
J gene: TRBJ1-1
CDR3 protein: CASSIMTGTGGIAFF
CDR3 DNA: TGTGCCAGCAGCATAATGACCGGGACAGGCGGCATAGCTTTCTTT

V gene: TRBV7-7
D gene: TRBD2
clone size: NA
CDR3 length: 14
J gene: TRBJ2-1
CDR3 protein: CASSLSLAGGEQFF
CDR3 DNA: TGTGCCAGCAGCTTAAGTCTAGCGGGAGGTGAGCAGTTCTTC

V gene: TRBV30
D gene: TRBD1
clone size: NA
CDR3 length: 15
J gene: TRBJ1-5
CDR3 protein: CAWSHGTGETQPQHF
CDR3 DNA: TGTGCCTGGAGCCATGGGACAGGGGAGACTCAGCCCCAGCATTTT

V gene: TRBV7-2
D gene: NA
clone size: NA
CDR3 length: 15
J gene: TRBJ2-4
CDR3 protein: CASSLAGYPKNIQYF
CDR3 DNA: TGTGCCAGCAGCTTAGCCGGGTACCCCAAAAACATTCAGTACTTC

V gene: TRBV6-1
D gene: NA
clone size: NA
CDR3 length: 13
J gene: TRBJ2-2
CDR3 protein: CASSEEGVGELFF
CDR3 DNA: TGTGCCAGCAGTGAAGAAGGGGTAGGGGAGCTGTTTTTT

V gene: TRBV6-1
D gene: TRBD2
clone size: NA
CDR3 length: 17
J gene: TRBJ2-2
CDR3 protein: CASSEYGGGGSTGELFF
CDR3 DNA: TGTGCCAGCAGTGAATACGGGGGGGGCGGTAGCACCGGGGAGCTGTTTTTT

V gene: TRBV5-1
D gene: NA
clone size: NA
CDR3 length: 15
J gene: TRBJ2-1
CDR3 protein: CASSFASGFPNEQFF
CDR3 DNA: TGCGCCAGCAGCTTTGCGTCAGGGTTCCCCAATGAGCAGTTCTTC

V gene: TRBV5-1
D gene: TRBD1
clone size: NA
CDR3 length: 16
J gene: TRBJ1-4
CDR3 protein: CASSLWDRSTNEKLFF
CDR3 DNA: TGCGCCAGCAGCCTATGGGACAGATCAACTAATGAAAAACTGTTTTTT

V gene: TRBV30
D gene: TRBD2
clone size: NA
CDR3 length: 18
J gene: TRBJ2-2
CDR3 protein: CAWTPPRGRAGNTGELFF
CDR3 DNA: TGTGCCTGGACCCCCCCCCGCGGGAGGGCCGGGAACACCGGGGAGCTGTTTTTT

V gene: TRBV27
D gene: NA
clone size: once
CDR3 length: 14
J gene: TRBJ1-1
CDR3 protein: CASSLWSRGSEAFF
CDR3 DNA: TGTGCCAGCAGTTTATGGTCCCGGGGCTCTGAAGCTTTCTTT

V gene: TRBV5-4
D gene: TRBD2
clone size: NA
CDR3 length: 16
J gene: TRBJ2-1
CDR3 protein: CASSFLTSASYNEQFF
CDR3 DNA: TGTGCCAGCAGCTTCCTGACTAGCGCCTCCTACAATGAGCAGTTCTTC

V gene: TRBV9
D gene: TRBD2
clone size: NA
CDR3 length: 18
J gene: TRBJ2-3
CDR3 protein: CASSAGLAGGRDTDTQYF
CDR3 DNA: TGTGCCAGCAGCGCGGGACTAGCGGGAGGGCGTGATACAGATACGCAGTATTTT

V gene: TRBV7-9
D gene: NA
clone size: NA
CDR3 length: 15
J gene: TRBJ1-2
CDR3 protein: CASSLVNGPGYGYTF
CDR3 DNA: TGTGCCAGCAGCTTAGTTAACGGGCCCGGCTATGGCTACACCTTC

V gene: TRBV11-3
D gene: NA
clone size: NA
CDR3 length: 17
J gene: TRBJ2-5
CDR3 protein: CASSLGLYGSRQETQYF
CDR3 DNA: TGTGCCAGCAGCTTAGGGCTGTATGGGAGCAGGCAAGAGACCCAGTACTTC

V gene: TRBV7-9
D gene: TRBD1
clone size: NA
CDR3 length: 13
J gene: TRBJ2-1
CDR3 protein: CASSSETGGEQFF
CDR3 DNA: TGTGCCAGCAGCTCCGAGACAGGGGGTGAGCAGTTCTTC

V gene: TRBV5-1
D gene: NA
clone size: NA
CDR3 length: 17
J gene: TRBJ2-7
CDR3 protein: CASSLAGAFSHSYEQYF
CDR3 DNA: TGCGCCAGCAGCTTGGCCGGGGCTTTTTCCCACTCCTACGAGCAGTACTTC

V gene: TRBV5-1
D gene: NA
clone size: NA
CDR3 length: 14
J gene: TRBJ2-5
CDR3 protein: CASSYTGKGETQYF
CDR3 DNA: TGCGCCAGCAGCTATACAGGGAAAGGGGAGACCCAGTACTTC

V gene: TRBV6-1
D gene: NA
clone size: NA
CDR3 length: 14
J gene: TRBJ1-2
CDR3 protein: CASSEGRGDYGYTF
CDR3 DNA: TGTGCCAGCAGTGAAGGCAGGGGAGACTATGGCTACACCTTC

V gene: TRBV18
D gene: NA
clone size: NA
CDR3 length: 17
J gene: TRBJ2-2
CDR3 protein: CASSPPYGQGSTGELFF
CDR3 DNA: TGTGCCAGCTCACCACCGTACGGGCAGGGGTCCACCGGGGAGCTGTTTTTT

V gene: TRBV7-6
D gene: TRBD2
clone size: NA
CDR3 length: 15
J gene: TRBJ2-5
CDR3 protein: CASSSNGGYQETQYF
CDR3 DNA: TGTGCCAGCAGCTCGAACGGGGGGTACCAAGAGACCCAGTACTTC

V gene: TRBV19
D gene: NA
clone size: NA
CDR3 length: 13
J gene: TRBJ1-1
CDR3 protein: CASRRGRSTEAFF
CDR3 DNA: TGTGCCAGTAGGAGGGGTCGGAGCACTGAAGCTTTCTTT

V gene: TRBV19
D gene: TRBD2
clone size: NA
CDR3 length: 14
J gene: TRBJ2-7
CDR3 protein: CASSRLAGTYEQYF
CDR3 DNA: TGTGCCAGTAGTCGACTAGCGGGGACCTACGAGCAGTACTTC

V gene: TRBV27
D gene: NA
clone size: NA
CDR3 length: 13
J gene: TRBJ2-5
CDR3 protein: CASRVRYQETQYF
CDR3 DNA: TGTGCCAGCAGGGTAAGATACCAAGAGACCCAGTACTTC

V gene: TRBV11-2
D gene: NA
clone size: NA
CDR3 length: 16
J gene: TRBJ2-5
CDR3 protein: CASSLVVSKGAEAQYF
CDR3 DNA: TGTGCCAGCAGCTTAGTTGTGTCTAAAGGGGCGGAGGCCCAGTACTTC

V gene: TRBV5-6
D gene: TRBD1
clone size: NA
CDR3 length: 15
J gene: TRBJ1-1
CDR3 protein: CASSLASGGITEAFF
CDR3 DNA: TGTGCCAGCAGCTTGGCGTCAGGGGGCATCACTGAAGCTTTCTTT